These 23 T cell receptor beta chains originate from one sample sequenced in a study of blood T cell repertoires in COVID-19. The method was immunoSEQ multiplex PCR; TCRdb's version includes in-frame clones alone and lacks a portion of them. The repertoire holds some 120,000 clones, about four fifths seen once, with about 10% in the top ten. Material for sequencing was peripheral blood. The receptors shown here come from a man between 60 and 75 years old with acute or convalescent COVID-19.

V is TRBV2 and J is TRBJ2-3; maybe TRBD2 (6 bases). The CDR3 loop spans 11 amino acids. The ends were cut back, 8 bases at V and 5 bases at J, with 8 bases in the middle. Germline CDR1 reads SNHLY; CDR2 reads FYNNEI. CDR3 in amino acids: CASGRGDTQYF. CDR3 nucleotides: TGTGCCAGCGGGCGGGGAGATACGCAGTATTTT.

The V call is TRBV5-4, the J call TRBJ2-1, with 10 bases fitting TRBD2. V shed 0 bases and J 9 bases; nucleotides not matched to a gene: 15. CDR3 length: 18 residues. Per germline, CDR1 SGHNT and CDR2 YYREEE (reference sequence). This chain's CDR3 is CASSLVVGFGAGGGEQFF. The CDR3, as DNA: TGTGCCAGCAGCTTGGTAGTGGGCTTTGGAGCGGGAGGGGGTGAGCAGTTCTTC. The complete variable domain, with remaining parts taken from reference TRBV5-4 and TRBJ2-1, reads ETGVTQSPTHLIKTRGQQVTLRCSSQSGHNTVSWYQQALGQGPQFIFQYYREEENGRGNFPPRFSGLQFPNYSSELNVNALELDDSALYLCASSLVVGFGAGGGEQFFGPGTRLTVL.

This chain joins TRBV9 and TRBJ2-7, with 10 bases matching TRBD2. Germline CDR1 reads SGDLS; CDR2 reads YYNGEE. With V trimmed by 4 bases and J by 3 bases, 4 bases remained unmatched. The CDR3 runs to 14 residues. The CDR3 DNA reads as TGTGCCAGCAGCCGGACTAGCGGAGGCTACGAGCAGTACTTC. Its translation is CASSRTSGGYEQYF.

The rearrangement uses TRBV27 and TRBJ1-5, with 8 bases identical to TRBD1. Germline values: CDR1 MNHEY, CDR2 SMNVEV (reference sequence). The ends lost 2 bases at V and 5 bases at J; junction bases unmatched: 2. This CDR3 is 14 amino acids long. The DNA of the CDR3 is TGTGCCAGCAGTTTAAAGGACAGGGATCAGCCCCAGCATTTT. This translates into CASSLKDRDQPQHF.

This sequence joins TRBV5-1 and TRBJ2-1, with D hard to call. In germline, CDR1 is SGHRS, CDR2 YFSETQ. Between the trimmed V and J ends, which lost 3 bases and 6 bases, there was a span of 10 bases. The CDR3 runs 13 residues. CDR3 DNA: TGCGCCAGCAGCTCTTTCTATTCCAATGAGCAGTTCTTC. The encoded protein is CASSSFYSNEQFF.

The chain uses TRBV11-1 and TRBJ1-1; maybe TRBD1 (6 bases). CDR1 and CDR2 from the germline V gene are SGHAT and FQDESV (reference sequence). The CDR3 totals 13 residues. V gave up 4 bases and J gave up 4 bases, with 10 bases separating them. CDR3 in DNA: TGTGCCAGCAGCTCGAACAGGGCCACTGAAGCTTTCTTT. It specifies CASSSNRATEAFF. Together with reference TRBV11-1 and TRBJ1-1, the CDR3 gives the full variable domain: EAEVAQSPRYKITEKSQAVAFWCDPISGHATLYWYRQILGQGPELLVQFQDESVVDDSQLPKDRFSAERLKGVDSTLKIQPAELGDSAMYLCASSSNRATEAFFGQGTRLTVV.

V and J are TRBV9 and TRBJ2-1; a weak D match, TRBD2 (6 bases). The CDR3 has 14 amino acids. CDR1 is SGDLS and CDR2 is YYNGEE in the germline V gene. V dropped 5 bases and J dropped 7 bases, with 16 bases sitting between them. In DNA form, the CDR3 reads TGTGCCAGCAGTGTGGTGGTCAGCGGGAATGAGCAGTTCTTC. Protein sequence: CASSVVVSGNEQFF.

V usage is TRBV19 and J usage is TRBJ2-1; TRBD1 agrees at 7 bases. Trimming took 3 bases from V and 7 from J; bases not matched to a gene: 6. The CDR3 consists of 14 residues. Germline lookup yields CDR1 LNHDA and CDR2 SQIVND (reference sequence). The CDR3 DNA follows: TGTGCCAGTAGTATCCCTCTCAGGGGGAATGAGCAGTTCTTC. Its protein product is CASSIPLRGNEQFF. Full variable domain (missing parts from reference TRBV19 and TRBJ2-1): DGGITQSPKYLFRKEGQNVTLSCEQNLNHDAMYWYRQDPGQGLRLIYYSQIVNDFQKGDIAEGYSVSREKKESFPLTVTSAQKNPTAFYLCASSIPLRGNEQFFGPGTRLTVL.

V usage is TRBV19 and J usage is TRBJ2-5; 7 bases map to TRBD2. CDR3 size: 13 residues. In germline, CDR1 is LNHDA, CDR2 SQIVND (reference sequence). The trim removed 7 bases at V and 4 bases at J, leaving 6 bases unmatched. The CDR3 region is CASNPAGAETQYF. CDR3 coding DNA: TGTGCCAGTAATCCTGCGGGAGCAGAGACCCAGTACTTC.

The chain has TRBV3-1 (or the pseudogene TRBV3-2) and TRBJ1-6; 7 nucleotides line up with TRBD1. With V trimmed by 4 bases and J by 7 bases, 10 bases remained unmatched. CDR1 and CDR2 (germline): LGHDT, YNNKEL (reference sequence). This CDR3 is built from 16 residues. The CDR3 reads CASSRKTGSGNSPLHF. In DNA, the CDR3 is TGTGCCAGCAGCCGTAAGACAGGGTCGGGGAATTCACCCCTCCACTTT.

This clone was observed a single time. The J gene is TRBJ1-1, the V gene TRBV6-1, with D hard to call. Germline V CDR1 and CDR2: MNHNS, SASEGT. The CDR3 totals 14 residues. The V end was cut by 2 bases, the J end by 1 base, with 8 bases between. CDR3 residues: CASSEPSRNTEAFF. CDR3 sequence (DNA): TGTGCCAGCAGTGAACCTAGCAGGAACACTGAAGCTTTCTTT.

The J gene is TRBJ2-5, the V gene TRBV19, with D possibly TRBD2 on 5 matching bases. CDR1 LNHDA and CDR2 SQIVND come from the germline V gene (reference sequence). Trimming stripped 7 bases from V and 5 bases from J, with 17 bases between. CDR3 size: 14 residues. Here the CDR3 reads CASNPGARRETQYF. The CDR3, as DNA: TGTGCCAGTAACCCAGGCGCTAGGAGGGAGACCCAGTACTTC. Using reference TRBV19 and TRBJ2-5 for the parts outside the CDR3, the full variable domain is DGGITQSPKYLFRKEGQNVTLSCEQNLNHDAMYWYRQDPGQGLRLIYYSQIVNDFQKGDIAEGYSVSREKKESFPLTVTSAQKNPTAFYLCASNPGARRETQYFGPGTRLLVL.

The V gene is TRBV7-2, the J gene TRBJ2-1; 12 bases line up with TRBD2. V trimming: 3 bases; J trimming: 3 bases; junction bases outside the gene matches: 3. Germline V CDR1 and CDR2: SGHTA, FQGNSA. The CDR3 covers 16 residues. CDR3: CASSFLGLAGYNEQFF. DNA for the CDR3: TGTGCCAGCAGCTTCTTGGGACTAGCGGGCTACAATGAGCAGTTCTTC.

This sequence joins TRBV7-3 and TRBJ2-3; the D gene is possibly TRBD1 (5 bases). Germline CDR1 and CDR2: SGHTA and FQGTGA. CDR3 length: 15 residues. Trimming took 4 bases from V and 1 from J, leaving 12 bases between them. The CDR3: CASSSQGVGTDTQYF. As DNA, the CDR3 is TGTGCCAGCAGCTCCCAAGGGGTTGGCACAGATACGCAGTATTTT. The full variable domain, with the rest looked up from reference TRBV7-3 and TRBJ2-3, is GAGVSQTPSNKVTEKGKYVELRCDPISGHTALYWYRQSLGQGPEFLIYFQGTGAADDSGLPNDRFFAVRPEGSVSTLKIQRTERGDSAVYLCASSSQGVGTDTQYFGPGTRLTVL.

The chain couples TRBV24-1 to TRBJ2-7; a possible D gene is TRBD1 (5 bases). Germline lookup yields CDR1 KGHDR and CDR2 SFDVKD. The CDR3 has 13 residues. Trimming left V 10 bases short and J 2 bases short, with 14 bases between. CDR3 in DNA: TGTGCCACAGAAGACAGTACCACCTACGAGCAGTACTTC. Translating it yields CATEDSTTYEQYF.

The chain couples TRBV19 to TRBJ2-7; the match to TRBD2 covers 7 bases. Looked up from germline, CDR1 is LNHDA and CDR2 is SQIVND (reference sequence). The CDR3 consists of 14 residues. The junction had 9 bases not matched to a gene; V was cut back by 7 bases and J by 3 bases. The CDR3 reads CASTMTRESYEQYF. The CDR3, as DNA: TGTGCCAGTACCATGACGCGGGAGAGCTACGAGCAGTACTTC.

This chain joins TRBV29-1 and TRBJ2-5; a possible D gene is TRBD1 (5 bases). Trimming removed 7 bases from V and 10 bases from J, with 19 bases in between. Germline V gene sequence: CDR1 SQVTM, CDR2 ANQGSEA. CDR3 size: 12 residues. In DNA form, the CDR3 reads TGCAGCGCCGCCGACAGCTCCAGAAGCCAGTACTTC. Protein: CSAADSSRSQYF.

The V and J genes are TRBV7-8 and TRBJ2-1; 7 positions match TRBD2. The ends lost 4 bases at V and 12 bases at J; junction bases unmatched: 15. The germline V gene has CDR1 SGHVS and CDR2 FQNEAQ. The CDR3 has 15 amino acids. The CDR3 loop is CASSSPFSMRERQFF. CDR3 in DNA: TGTGCCAGCAGCTCCCCTTTCAGTATGCGGGAGAGGCAGTTCTTC.

The chain has TRBV5-1 and TRBJ2-1; 9 nucleotides line up with TRBD2. The ends lost 4 bases at V and 6 bases at J; junction bases unmatched: 26. Germline V gene lookup returns CDR1 SGHRS and CDR2 YFSETQ. The CDR3 is 21 amino acids. CDR3 amino acids: CASSPGLRGTSFHASSNEQFF. In DNA form, the CDR3 reads TGCGCCAGCAGCCCTGGTCTTAGGGGGACTAGCTTTCACGCGAGTTCCAATGAGCAGTTCTTC.

The gene calls are TRBV5-1 and TRBJ1-6; tentatively, D is TRBD1 (6 bases). The CDR3 consists of 13 residues. CDR1 and CDR2 (germline): SGHRS, YFSETQ. V lost 2 bases and J 10 bases, leaving 10 bases between the germline ends. CDR3 protein: CASSFRGDSPLHF. The DNA for the CDR3 is TGCGCCAGCAGCTTCAGGGGTGACTCACCCCTCCACTTT.

The count of this clone is one. The J gene is TRBJ1-5, the V gene TRBV27, with TRBD1 as a possible D gene (5 bases). Germline assignment: CDR1 MNHEY and CDR2 SMNVEV (reference sequence). With 2 bases removed from V and 9 bases from J, the gap between germline ends came to 17 bases. The CDR3 extends over 15 amino acids. The CDR3 reads CASSLMAAGQGPQHF. Written as DNA, the CDR3 is TGTGCCAGCAGTTTAATGGCGGCCGGCCAGGGGCCCCAGCATTTT.

J is TRBJ2-1 and V is TRBV5-6; 9 positions match TRBD2. CDR1 is SGHDT and CDR2 is YYEEEE in the germline V gene. Germline trimming cut 0 bases from V and 1 base from J; bases unmatched to any gene: 5. This CDR3 is 17 amino acids long. The CDR3 here is CASSLGGSGRSYNEQFF. In DNA form, the CDR3 reads TGTGCCAGCAGCTTGGGGGGTAGCGGGAGATCCTACAATGAGCAGTTCTTC.

The chain joins TRBV27 to TRBJ2-7, with D perhaps TRBD2 (7 bases). This CDR3 has 12 amino acids. V lost 4 bases, J lost 6 bases, and 10 bases lay in between. The germline gives CDR1 MNHEY, CDR2 SMNVEV (reference sequence). This CDR3 is CASSYGGREQYF. In DNA, the CDR3 is TGTGCCAGCAGTTACGGGGGGCGCGAGCAGTACTTC.